This paragraph reports one TCR beta chain. The data were obtained in a study of tumor-infiltrating lymphocytes in primary liver carcinoma. Germline DNA was also extracted, and blood RNA was taken from unsorted whole blood. The CDR3 loop spans 14 amino acids. Trimming took 7 bases from V and 0 from J, leaving 13 bases between them. With 500 ng total RNA as template and a constant-region primer, TCR beta cDNA was made. Three nested multiplex PCR rounds, a slightly modified ARM-PCR, produced the libraries for TCR beta. Researchers ran the first two PCR rounds for roughly 11 cycles each with TRBV1-TRBV30 forward primers and a C-beta reverse primer. TCRdb reprocessed the multiplex PCR reads with MiXCR, giving one entry per CDR3 protein. Of 310,000 or so distinct CDR3 sequences in the sample, approximately 58% are singletons; the top ten hold over 15%.

The sequenced sample was peripheral blood. The genes are TRBV12-3 or TRBV12-4 and TRBJ2-7; D remains ambiguous. The receptor's source is a woman younger than 45 with primary liver carcinoma and hepatitis B virus infection. Here the CDR3 reads CASILDINSYEQYF. CDR3 nucleotide sequence: TGTGCCAGCATCCTCGACATCAACTCCTACGAGCAGTACTTC.